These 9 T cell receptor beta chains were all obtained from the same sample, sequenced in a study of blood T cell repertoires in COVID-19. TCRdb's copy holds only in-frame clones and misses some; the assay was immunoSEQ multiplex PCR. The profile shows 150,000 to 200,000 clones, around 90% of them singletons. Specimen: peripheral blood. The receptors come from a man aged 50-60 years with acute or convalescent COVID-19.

The CDR3 DNA is TGTGCCAGCAGTTACGAGGGAGCTGGAAACACCATATATTTT. This encodes CASSYEGAGNTIYF. The J gene is TRBJ1-3, the V gene TRBV6-6; D gene ambiguous. Trimming shortened V by 2 bases and J by 2 bases, and 7 bases separated the two germline ends. The CDR3 loop spans 14 amino acids. Germline V lookup: CDR1 MNHNY, CDR2 SVGAGI (reference sequence).

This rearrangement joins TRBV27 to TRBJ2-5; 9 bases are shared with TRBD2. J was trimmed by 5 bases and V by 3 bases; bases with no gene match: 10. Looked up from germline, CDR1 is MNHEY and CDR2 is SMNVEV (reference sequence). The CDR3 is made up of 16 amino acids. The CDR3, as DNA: TGTGCCAGCAGTTTGTCAAGCGGGGGGCCGCTGGAGACCCAGTACTTC. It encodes CASSLSSGGPLETQYF.

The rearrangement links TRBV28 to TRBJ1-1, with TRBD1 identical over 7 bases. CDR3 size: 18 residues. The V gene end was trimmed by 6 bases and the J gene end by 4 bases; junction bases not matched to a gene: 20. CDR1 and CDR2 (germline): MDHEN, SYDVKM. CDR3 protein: CASSLPPPTMPGGTEAFF. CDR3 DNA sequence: TGTGCCAGCAGCCTACCCCCACCCACGATGCCAGGGGGCACTGAAGCTTTCTTT.

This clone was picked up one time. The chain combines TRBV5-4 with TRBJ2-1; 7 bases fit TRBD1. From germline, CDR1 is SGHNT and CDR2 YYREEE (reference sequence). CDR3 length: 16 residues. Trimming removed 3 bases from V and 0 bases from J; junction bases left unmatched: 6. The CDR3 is CASSSRQGSSYNEQFF. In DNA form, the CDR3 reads TGTGCCAGCAGCTCCCGACAGGGAAGCTCCTACAATGAGCAGTTCTTC. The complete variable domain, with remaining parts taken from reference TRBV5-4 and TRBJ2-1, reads ETGVTQSPTHLIKTRGQQVTLRCSSQSGHNTVSWYQQALGQGPQFIFQYYREEENGRGNFPPRFSGLQFPNYSSELNVNALELDDSALYLCASSSRQGSSYNEQFFGPGTRLTVL.

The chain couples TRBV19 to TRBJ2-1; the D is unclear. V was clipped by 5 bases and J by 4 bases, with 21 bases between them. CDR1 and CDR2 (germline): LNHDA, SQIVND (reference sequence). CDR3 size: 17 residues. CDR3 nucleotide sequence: TGTGCCAGTAGTCGGGTTATTTTTGAGGATCATTACAATGAGCAGTTCTTC. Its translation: CASSRVIFEDHYNEQFF.

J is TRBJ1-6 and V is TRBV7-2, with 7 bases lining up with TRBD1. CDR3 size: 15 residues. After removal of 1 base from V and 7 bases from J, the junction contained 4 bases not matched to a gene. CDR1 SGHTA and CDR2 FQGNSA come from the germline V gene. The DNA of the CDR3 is TGTGCCAGCAGCTTAGTTGGGGACAGAAATTCACCCCTCCACTTT. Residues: CASSLVGDRNSPLHF.

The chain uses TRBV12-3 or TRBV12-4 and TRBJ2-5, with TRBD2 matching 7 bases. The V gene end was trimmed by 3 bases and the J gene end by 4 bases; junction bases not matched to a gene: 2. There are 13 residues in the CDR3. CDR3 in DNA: TGTGCCAGCAGTTTGATAGCGGGAGAGACCCAGTACTTC. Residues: CASSLIAGETQYF.

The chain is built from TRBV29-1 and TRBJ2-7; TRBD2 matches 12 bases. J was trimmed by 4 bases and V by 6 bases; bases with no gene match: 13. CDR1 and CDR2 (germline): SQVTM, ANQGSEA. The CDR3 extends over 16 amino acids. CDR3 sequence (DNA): TGCAGCGTCTGGACTAGCGGGGCCCCCAGGAGTTACGAGCAGTACGTC. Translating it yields CSVWTSGAPRSYEQYV.

CDR3 nucleotide sequence: TGTGCCAGCAGTGAAGGGGCGAACACTGAAGCTTTCTTT. Translated, it gives CASSEGANTEAFF. This chain joins TRBV2 and TRBJ1-1; no firm D call. From germline, CDR1 is SNHLY and CDR2 FYNNEI. V was pared by 1 base and J by 1 base, with 4 bases between. The CDR3 runs to 13 residues.